The entry below describes one T cell receptor beta chain. This sample was included in a study of blood T cell repertoires in COVID-19. Study-level background: Spain, Italy and the United States supplied samples that represented acute and convalescent COVID-19.

Germline V gives CDR1 ENHRY, CDR2 SYGVKD. CDR3 length: 13 amino acids. Trimming pared 10 bases from V and 5 bases from J, leaving 14 bases between. In the study's own analysis: Reference gene primers were amplified, and this amplification served to estimate nucleated cell counts. Profiling relied on immunoSEQ multiplex PCR, and the TCRdb table lists in-frame clones only, not all of them. From that table come the V and J calls and clone size; the DNA was used to work out D and trimming. The data show about 260,000 clones, over 75% seen once. Sample: peripheral blood. This receptor was obtained from a human donor in a cohort sampled during active COVID-19. The V call is TRBV10-3, the J call TRBJ1-4, with D hard to call. The chain's CDR3 is CASSPGANEKLFF. The CDR3 DNA reads TGTGCCAGCTCTCCGGGAGCGAATGAAAAACTGTTTTTT.